The clone carrying this T cell receptor (beta chain) has ten or more counts. The data belong to a study of identical twins. TCRdb independently ran MiXCR on the 5' RACE reads; one entry per CDR3 protein. Among hundreds of thousands of distinct CDR3 sequences, roughly 18% were seen once, and the ten largest hold about an eighth. CDR1 and CDR2 from the germline V gene are SQVTM and ANQGSEA. Trimming left V 3 bases short and J 1 base short, with 13 bases between. This CDR3 has 14 amino acids. Everyone who gave samples was a healthy Caucasian. These data were likewise used in another study, on T cells expressing NK-cell markers. That paper notes: NKG2C+ dominant clonotype frequencies in about 6 donors were about 1.0-8% of CD8+ T cells. For a handful of donors, these clonotypes were likewise the leading ones in the CD3+CD56-NKG2C+ fraction.

The sequence was collected from a woman aged 18 to 35 in good health. Sample: PBMCs. This sequence joins TRBV29-1 and TRBJ2-7; D ambiguous. CDR3 DNA sequence: TGCAGCGTTGAGCTCCTGGATGATTCCTACGAGCAGTACTTC. Its protein product is CSVELLDDSYEQYF.